Detailed here is one T cell receptor beta chain. Memory CD4+ T cells were sorted as CD4+CD45RO+CD25- cells. Per the germline V gene, CDR1 is MNHEY and CDR2 is SVGAGI. The CDR3 spans 16 residues. V lost 6 bases, J lost 5 bases, and 19 bases lay in between. A single record per CDR3 protein comes from TCRdb applying MiXCR to the 5' RACE reads. The repertoire holds 25,000 to 40,000 distinct CDR3 sequences, with about 24% as singletons. Sequences were obtained from memory CD4+ T cells sorted from blood. The subset: memory CD4+ T cells, CD4+CD45RO+CD25-. This chain uses TRBV6-5 with TRBJ1-4, with D perhaps TRBD1 (5 bases). The TCR was taken from a female donor with breast cancer. CDR3 DNA: TGTGCCAGCAGCTCAAAGAAACAGGATTTCAATGAAAAACTGTTTTTT. Translation: CASSSKKQDFNEKLFF.